The clone carrying this T cell receptor beta chain was found many times. Its antigen is not known. The data stem from a study of T cell repertoires in cytomegalovirus infection. Whole-study results and caveats: Clonotype analysis showed dominance of the ex vivo response by HLA-C-restricted CMV-specific TCR beta clonotypes.

Germline CDR1 SGHDN, CDR2 FVKESK. This CDR3 comprises 15 residues. V shed 4 bases and J shed 4 bases, with 11 bases lying between them. TCRdb passed the reads through MiXCR, listing each CDR3 protein once. The table lists about 680,000 distinct CDR3 sequences, approximately 25% of them singletons. The sequence was obtained from a human donor in good health (CMV status not recorded). Some clones in this sample may be carry-over from other donors' samples. Sequences were obtained from CD8+ T cells from PBMCs. V usage is TRBV14 and J usage is TRBJ1-6; a possible D gene is TRBD1 (5 bases). This CDR3 reads CASSLRTPYNSPLHF. CDR3 nucleotides: TGTGCCAGCAGCCTCCGGACACCTTATAATTCACCCCTCCACTTT. The whole variable domain, filled in from reference TRBV14 and TRBJ1-6, reads EAGVTQFPSHSVIEKGQTVTLRCDPISGHDNLYWYRRVMGKEIKFLLHFVKESKQDESGMPNNRFLAERTGGTYSTLKVQPAELEDSGVYFCASSLRTPYNSPLHFGNGTRLTVT.